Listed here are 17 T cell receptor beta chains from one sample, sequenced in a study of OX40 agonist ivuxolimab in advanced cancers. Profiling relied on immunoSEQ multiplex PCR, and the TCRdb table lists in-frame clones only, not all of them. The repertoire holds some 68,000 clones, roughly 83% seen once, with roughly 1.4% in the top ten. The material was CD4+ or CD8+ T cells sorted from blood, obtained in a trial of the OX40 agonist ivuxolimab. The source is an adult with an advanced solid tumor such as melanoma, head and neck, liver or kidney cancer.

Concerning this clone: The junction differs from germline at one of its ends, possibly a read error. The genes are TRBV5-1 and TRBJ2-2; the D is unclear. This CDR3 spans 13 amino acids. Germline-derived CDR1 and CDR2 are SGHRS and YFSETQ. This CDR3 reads CASSLVVGGELFF. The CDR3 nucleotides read TGTGCCAGCAGCTTGGTAGTCGGCGGGGAGCTGTTTTTT.

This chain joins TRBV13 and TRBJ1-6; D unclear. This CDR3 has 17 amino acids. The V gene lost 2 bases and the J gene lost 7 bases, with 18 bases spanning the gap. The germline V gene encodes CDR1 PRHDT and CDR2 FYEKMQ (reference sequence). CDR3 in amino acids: CASSLRSLGRLNSPLHF. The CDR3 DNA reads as TGTGCCAGCAGCTTACGGTCGTTGGGCAGGCTAAATTCACCCCTCCACTTT.

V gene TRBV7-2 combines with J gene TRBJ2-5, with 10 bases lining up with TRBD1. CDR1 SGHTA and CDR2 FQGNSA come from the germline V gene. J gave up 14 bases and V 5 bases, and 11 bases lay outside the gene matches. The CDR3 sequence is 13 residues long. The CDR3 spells CASSDRQGARSYF. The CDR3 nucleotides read TGTGCCAGCAGCGATAGACAGGGGGCGAGAAGCTACTTC. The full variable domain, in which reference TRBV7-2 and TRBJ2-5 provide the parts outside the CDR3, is GAGVSQSPSNKVTEKGKDVELRCDPISGHTALYWYRQSLGQGLEFLIYFQGNSAPDKSGLPSDRFSAERTGGSVSTLTIQRTQQEDSAVYLCASSDRQGARSYFGPGTRLLVL.

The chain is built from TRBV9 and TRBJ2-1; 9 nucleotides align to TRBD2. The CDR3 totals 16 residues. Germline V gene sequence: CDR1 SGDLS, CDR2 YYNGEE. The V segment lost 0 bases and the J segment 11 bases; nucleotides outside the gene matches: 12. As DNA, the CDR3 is TGTGCCAGCAGCGTAGAAGGCGGGGGGGTCGGAGGGAAGCAGTTCTTC. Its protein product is CASSVEGGGVGGKQFF.

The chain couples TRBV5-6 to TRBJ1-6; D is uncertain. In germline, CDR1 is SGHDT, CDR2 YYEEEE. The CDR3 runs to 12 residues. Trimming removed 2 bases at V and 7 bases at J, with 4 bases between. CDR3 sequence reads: CASSFLNSPLHF. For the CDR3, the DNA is TGTGCCAGCAGCTTTTTGAATTCACCCCTCCACTTT.

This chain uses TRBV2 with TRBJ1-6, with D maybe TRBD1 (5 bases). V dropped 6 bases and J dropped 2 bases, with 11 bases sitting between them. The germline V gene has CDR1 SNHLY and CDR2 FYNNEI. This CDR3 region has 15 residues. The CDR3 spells CASRGVGAYNSPLHF. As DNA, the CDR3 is TGTGCCAGCAGAGGGGTGGGGGCCTATAATTCACCCCTCCACTTT.

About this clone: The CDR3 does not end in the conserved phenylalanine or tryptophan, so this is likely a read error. In DNA form, the CDR3 reads TGTGCCTGGAGTGTACCGGGCCGCTATGGCTACACCCTC. This gives the protein CAWSVPGRYGYTL. The rearrangement uses TRBV30 and TRBJ1-2; the D is unclear. Trimming left V 0 bases short and J 4 bases short, with 9 bases between. The CDR3 is made up of 13 amino acids. CDR1 is GTSNPN, CDR2 SVGIG, per germline (reference sequence).

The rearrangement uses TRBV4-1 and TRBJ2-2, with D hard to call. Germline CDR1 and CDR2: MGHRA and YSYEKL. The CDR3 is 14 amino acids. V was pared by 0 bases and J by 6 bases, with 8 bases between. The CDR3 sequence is CASSQDKGSGELFF. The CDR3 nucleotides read TGCGCCAGCAGCCAAGATAAAGGGTCCGGGGAGCTGTTTTTT.

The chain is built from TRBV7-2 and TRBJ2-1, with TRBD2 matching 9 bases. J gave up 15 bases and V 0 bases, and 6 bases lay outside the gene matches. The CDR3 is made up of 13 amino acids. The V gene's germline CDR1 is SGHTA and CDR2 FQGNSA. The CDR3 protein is CASSLAGLARMFF. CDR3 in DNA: TGTGCCAGCAGCTTAGCGGGACTAGCTCGGATGTTCTTC.

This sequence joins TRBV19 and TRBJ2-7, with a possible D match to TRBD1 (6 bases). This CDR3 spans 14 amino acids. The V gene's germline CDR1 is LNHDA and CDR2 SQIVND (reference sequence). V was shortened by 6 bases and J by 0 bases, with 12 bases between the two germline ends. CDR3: CASRRDKSSYEQYF. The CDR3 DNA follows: TGTGCCAGTAGAAGGGACAAGAGCTCCTACGAGCAGTACTTC.

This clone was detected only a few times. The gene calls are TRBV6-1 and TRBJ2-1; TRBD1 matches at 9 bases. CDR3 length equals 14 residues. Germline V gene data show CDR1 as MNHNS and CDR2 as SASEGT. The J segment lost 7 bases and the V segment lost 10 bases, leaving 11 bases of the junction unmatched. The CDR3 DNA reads TGTGCCACCTCTTGGACAGGGGCTAGGAATGAGCAGTTCTTC. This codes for CATSWTGARNEQFF.

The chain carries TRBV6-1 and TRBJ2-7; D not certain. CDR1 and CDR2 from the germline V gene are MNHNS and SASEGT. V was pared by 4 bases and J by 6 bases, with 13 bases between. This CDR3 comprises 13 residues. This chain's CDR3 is CASSGLKVAEQYF. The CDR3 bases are TGTGCCAGCAGTGGCCTTAAGGTAGCCGAGCAGTACTTC.

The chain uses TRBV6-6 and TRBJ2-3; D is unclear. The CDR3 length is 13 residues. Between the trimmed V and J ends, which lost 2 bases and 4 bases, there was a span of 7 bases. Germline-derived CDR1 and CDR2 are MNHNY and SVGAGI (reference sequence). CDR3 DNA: TGTGCCAGCAGTTACCTAGAGGCAGATACGCAGTATTTT. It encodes CASSYLEADTQYF.

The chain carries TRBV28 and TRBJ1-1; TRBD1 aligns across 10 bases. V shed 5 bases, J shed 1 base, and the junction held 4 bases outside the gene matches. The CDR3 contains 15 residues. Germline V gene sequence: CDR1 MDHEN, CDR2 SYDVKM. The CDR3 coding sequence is TGTGCCAGCAGTCGCCGGACAGGGGGGAACACTGAAGCTTTCTTT. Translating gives CASSRRTGGNTEAFF. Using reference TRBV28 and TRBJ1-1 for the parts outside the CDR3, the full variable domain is DVKVTQSSRYLVKRTGEKVFLECVQDMDHENMFWYRQDPGLGLRLIYFSYDVKMKEKGDIPEGYSVSREKKERFSLILESASTNQTSMYLCASSRRTGGNTEAFFGQGTRLTVV.

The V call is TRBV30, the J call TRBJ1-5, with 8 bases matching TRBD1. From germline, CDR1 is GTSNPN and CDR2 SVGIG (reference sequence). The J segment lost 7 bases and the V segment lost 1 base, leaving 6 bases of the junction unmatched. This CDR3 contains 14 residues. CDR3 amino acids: CAWSAGGAGQPQHF. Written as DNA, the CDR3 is TGTGCCTGGAGTGCAGGGGGCGCCGGGCAGCCCCAGCATTTT.

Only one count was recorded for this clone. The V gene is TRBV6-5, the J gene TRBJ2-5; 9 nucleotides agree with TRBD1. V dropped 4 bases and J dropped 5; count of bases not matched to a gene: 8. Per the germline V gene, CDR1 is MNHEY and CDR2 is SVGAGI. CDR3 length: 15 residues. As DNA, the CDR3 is TGTGCCAGCAGTTCCGGACAGGGGCTCGTTGAGACCCAGTACTTC. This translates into CASSSGQGLVETQYF.

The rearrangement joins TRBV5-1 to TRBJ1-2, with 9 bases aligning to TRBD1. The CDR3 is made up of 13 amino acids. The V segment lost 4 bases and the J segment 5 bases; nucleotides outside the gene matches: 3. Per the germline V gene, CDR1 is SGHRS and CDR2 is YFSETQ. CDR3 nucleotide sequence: TGCGCCAGCAGCGCGGGACAGGGATATGGCTACACCTTC. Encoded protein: CASSAGQGYGYTF. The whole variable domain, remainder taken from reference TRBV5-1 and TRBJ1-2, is KAGVTQTPRYLIKTRGQQVTLSCSPISGHRSVSWYQQTPGQGLQFLFEYFSETQRNKGNFPGRFSGRQFSNSRSEMNVSTLELGDSALYLCASSAGQGYGYTFGSGTRLTVV.